This T cell receptor (beta chain) was found in a study of shared clonotypes between healthy human individuals. Study-level findings and limits: Sampling covered nothing but blood. Tissue TCR repertoires likely differ from those found in blood. Clonotype sharing levels among donors were expected to vary with sequencing depth. Rarefaction showed sorted-subset sequencing was incomplete despite large depth. All-four-donor shared clonotypes had higher generation probabilities than non-shared clonotypes did.

The CDR3 runs to 13 residues. Germline V gene data show CDR1 as SGHAT and CDR2 as FQNNGV. Deletions cut 0 bases from V and 8 bases from J, with 10 bases between. In regard to this clone: Its antigen is currently unknown.

Assay used: immunoSEQ multiplex PCR; TCRdb lists only in-frame clones, some missing. The table shows over a million clones, with around 78% occurring only once. The sample was memory CD4+ T cells from PBMCs. The subset was: CD45RA-negative fraction. This sequence was found in a young man in good health. Some clones in this sample may be carry-over from other donors' samples. The V and J genes are TRBV11-2 and TRBJ1-2; D remains ambiguous. In DNA form, the CDR3 reads TGTGCCAGCAGCTTAGAACAGAGACTCGGCTACACCTTC. This sequence encodes CASSLEQRLGYTF.